These 21 T cell receptor beta chains were sequenced from one sample in a study of cytomegalovirus exposure and HLA in healthy donors. It was with 60 Vbeta and 13 Jbeta primers that the PCR ran. Profiling relied on immunoSEQ multiplex PCR, and the TCRdb table lists in-frame clones only, not all of them. The repertoire holds roughly 190,000 clones, with 82% as singletons. Sequencing used PBMCs. The receptors were gathered from a woman between 18 and 29 years old in good health and CMV-seronegative.

The chain carries TRBV11-3 and TRBJ1-1, with D perhaps TRBD1 (5 bases). V shed 1 base and J shed 0 bases, with 15 bases lying between them. The germline V gene has CDR1 SGHNT and CDR2 YENEEA. The CDR3 extends over 17 amino acids. CDR3 region: CASSLGLVGGMNTEAFF. The CDR3 nucleotides are TGTGCCAGCAGCTTAGGGTTGGTCGGGGGGATGAACACTGAAGCTTTCTTT.

For this clone: The junction differs from germline at one of its ends, possibly a read error. CDR3 DNA: TGCAGCGTTTTGGTTCCAGAGGTGAACCCCGGGGAGCTGTTTTTT. The encoded protein is CSVLVPEVNPGELFF. This chain connects TRBV29-1 to TRBJ2-2; D uncertain. CDR1 and CDR2 (germline): SQVTM, ANQGSEA. The CDR3 sequence is 15 residues long.

The chain links TRBV7-2 to TRBJ2-3, with 10 bases fitting TRBD2. With 1 base clipped from V and 5 bases from J, the junction kept 9 bases outside the gene matches. The CDR3 is made up of 17 amino acids. Germline-derived CDR1 and CDR2 are SGHTA and FQGNSA. The DNA for the CDR3 is TGTGCCAGCAGCTTAGACGGAGCGGGAGGGCCGGGAGATACGCAGTATTTT. It specifies CASSLDGAGGPGDTQYF.

The chain employs TRBV5-6 and TRBJ1-5; 8 positions match TRBD1. CDR3 length: 16 residues. Germline trimming cut 4 bases from V and 6 bases from J; bases unmatched to any gene: 12. Germline V gene lookup returns CDR1 SGHDT and CDR2 YYEEEE. The CDR3 nucleotides are TGTGCCAGCAGCAAGTACGACAGGGGTCGGGTTCAGCCCCAGCATTTT. It yields the protein CASSKYDRGRVQPQHF.

The CDR3 nucleotides are TGTGCCATCAGTGATCAGGGTTGGAGCTCTGGAAACACCATATATTTT. Translation gives CAISDQGWSSGNTIYF. The V call is TRBV10-3, the J call TRBJ1-3; perhaps TRBD1 as D (5 bases). Deletions cut 3 bases from V and 0 bases from J, with 12 bases between. There are 16 residues in the CDR3. The germline CDR1 and CDR2 sequences are ENHRY and SYGVKD.

V usage is TRBV11-3 and J usage is TRBJ1-5; the match to TRBD1 covers 12 bases. The CDR3 consists of 16 residues. V trimming: 1 base; J trimming: 4 bases; junction bases outside the gene matches: 2. CDR1 and CDR2 (germline): SGHNT, YENEEA. This CDR3 is CASSLGGQGANQPQHF. CDR3 in DNA: TGTGCCAGCAGCTTAGGGGGACAGGGGGCAAATCAGCCCCAGCATTTT.

V is TRBV5-8 and J is TRBJ2-5, with 9 bases fitting TRBD1. The junction had 4 bases not matched to a gene; V was cut back by 1 base and J by 6 bases. Germline loops: CDR1 SGHTS, CDR2 YDEGEE. This CDR3 contains 14 residues. The CDR3 is CASSLTGGWKTQYF. The CDR3 region has the DNA TGTGCCAGCAGCTTGACAGGGGGCTGGAAGACCCAGTACTTC.

The V gene is TRBV28, the J gene TRBJ2-7; TRBD2 matches 7 bases. Germline V CDR1 and CDR2: MDHEN, SYDVKM. The trim removed 5 bases at V and 2 bases at J, leaving 6 bases unmatched. CDR3 size: 14 residues. CDR3 sequence (DNA): TGTGCCAGCAGTATCGGCGGGAGTGCCTACGAGCAGTACTTC. It codes for CASSIGGSAYEQYF.

The V call is TRBV6-1, the J call TRBJ1-2; D unclear. The length of the CDR3 is 14 residues. Germline values: CDR1 MNHNS, CDR2 SASEGT. V was cut by 3 bases and J by 8 bases, with 16 bases left in between. CDR3 sequence reads: CASSDEGLVRGYTF. DNA of the CDR3: TGTGCCAGCAGTGATGAGGGATTAGTGAGGGGCTACACCTTC.

V and J are TRBV11-3 and TRBJ2-1, with 7 bases identical to TRBD2. This CDR3 has 20 amino acids. Germline V CDR1 and CDR2: SGHNT, YENEEA. The ends lost 1 base at V and 5 bases at J; junction bases unmatched: 20. The CDR3, as DNA: TGTGCCAGCAGCTTAGGGGTCGCGGCTCAGCGGGACCTTCAAAACAATGAGCAGTTCTTC. It encodes CASSLGVAAQRDLQNNEQFF.

The chain employs TRBV30 and TRBJ2-7; no firm D call. The V end lost 2 bases, the J end lost 5 bases, and 13 bases lay between the germline ends. The V gene's germline CDR1 is GTSNPN and CDR2 SVGIG (reference sequence). This CDR3 is built from 13 residues. The CDR3 reads CAWSNSNTDEQYF. The CDR3 DNA reads as TGTGCCTGGAGTAACAGCAATACGGACGAGCAGTACTTC.

The CDR3 DNA reads TGTGCCAGCACCCCAGCTCTGGGCCTTGACATTCAGTACTTC. Its protein product is CASTPALGLDIQYF. The chain carries TRBV11-2 and TRBJ2-4; D is undetermined. V gave up 7 bases and J gave up 8 bases, with 18 bases separating them. The CDR3 consists of 14 residues. CDR1 SGHAT and CDR2 FQNNGV come from the germline V gene.

This clone is a singleton in its sample. The chain employs TRBV19 and TRBJ1-2; no definite D call. The ends were cut back, 7 bases at V and 4 bases at J, with 13 bases in the middle. CDR3 length equals 13 residues. CDR1 and CDR2 (germline): LNHDA, SQIVND (reference sequence). This chain's CDR3 is CASIGDGIYGYTF. CDR3 DNA sequence: TGTGCCAGTATCGGGGATGGAATCTATGGCTACACCTTC. The full variable domain, in which reference TRBV19 and TRBJ1-2 provide the parts outside the CDR3, is DGGITQSPKYLFRKEGQNVTLSCEQNLNHDAMYWYRQDPGQGLRLIYYSQIVNDFQKGDIAEGYSVSREKKESFPLTVTSAQKNPTAFYLCASIGDGIYGYTFGSGTRLTVV.

J is TRBJ1-1 and V is TRBV27; possibly TRBD1 for D (6 bases). CDR1 MNHEY and CDR2 SMNVEV come from the germline V gene (reference sequence). V lost 2 bases and J lost 7, with 20 bases in between. This CDR3 has 16 amino acids. CDR3 nucleotide sequence: TGTGCCAGCAGTTTAACCTTTAGACAGGTGGTAGGTGAAGCTTTCTTT. The encoded protein is CASSLTFRQVVGEAFF.

The chain couples TRBV28 to TRBJ2-3, with 9 bases aligning to TRBD2. With 2 bases clipped from V and 0 bases from J, the junction kept 6 bases outside the gene matches. Germline V gene lookup returns CDR1 MDHEN and CDR2 SYDVKM. This CDR3 is 17 amino acids long. The CDR3 spells CASSLLSGRDSTDTQYF. CDR3 bases: TGTGCCAGCAGTTTACTTAGCGGGAGAGATAGCACAGATACGCAGTATTTT.

V gene TRBV25-1 combines with J gene TRBJ2-1, with 10 bases aligning to TRBD2. Germline V lookup: CDR1 MGHDK, CDR2 SYGVNS. Losses at the gene ends were 6 bases for V and 7 bases for J; bases not matched to a gene: 6. This CDR3 is built from 14 residues. CDR3 bases: TGTGCCAGCAGGAACAGCGGGAGGGCTAATGAGCAGTTCTTC. Translating gives CASRNSGRANEQFF.

This clone was observed once. The V call is TRBV7-9, the J call TRBJ2-3, with TRBD1 identical over 7 bases. The CDR3 has 16 residues. The germline V gene has CDR1 SEHNR and CDR2 FQNEAQ (reference sequence). The V gene end was trimmed by 1 base and the J gene end by 0 bases; junction bases not matched to a gene: 4. The CDR3 DNA reads TGTGCCAGCAGCTTAGTAGGGGGCCTTAGCACAGATACGCAGTATTTT. Translating it yields CASSLVGGLSTDTQYF. Looking up the rest from reference TRBV7-9 and TRBJ2-3 gives the full variable domain: DTGVSQNPRHKITKRGQNVTFRCDPISEHNRLYWYRQTLGQGPEFLTYFQNEAQLEKSRLLSDRFSAERPKGSFSTLEIQRTEQGDSAMYLCASSLVGGLSTDTQYFGPGTRLTVL.

Regarding this clone: One end of the junction does not line up with germline, which may come from a read error. In nucleotides, the CDR3 is TGTTCCAGCAGCTCAGACAGCTCTGGGGCCAACGTCCTGACTTTC. Protein product: CSSSSDSSGANVLTF. The rearrangement joins TRBV7-9 to TRBJ2-6, with a weak D call TRBD1 (5 bases). The CDR3 spans 15 residues. Germline V gives CDR1 SEHNR, CDR2 FQNEAQ (reference sequence). Together with reference TRBV7-9 and TRBJ2-6, the CDR3 gives the full variable domain: DTGVSQNPRHKITKRGQNVTFRCDPISEHNRLYWYRQTLGQGPEFLTYFQNEAQLEKSRLLSDRFSAERPKGSFSTLEIQRTEQGDSAMYLCSSSSDSSGANVLTFGAGSRLTVL.

The J gene is TRBJ2-3, the V gene TRBV7-8; 8 bases are a match to TRBD1. The CDR3 runs to 17 residues. J lost 6 bases, V lost 0 bases, and 11 bases had no gene match. CDR1 and CDR2 from the germline V gene are SGHVS and FQNEAQ. The CDR3 DNA follows: TGTGCCAGCAGCTTAGCCCAACGGCGGCAGGGGGCTGATACGCAGTATTTT. Its protein product is CASSLAQRRQGADTQYF. Full variable domain (missing parts from reference TRBV7-8 and TRBJ2-3): GAGVSQSPRYKVAKRGQDVALRCDPISGHVSLFWYQQALGQGPEFLTYFQNEAQLDKSGLPSDRFFAERPEGSVSTLKIQRTQQEDSAVYLCASSLAQRRQGADTQYFGPGTRLTVL.

The chain is built from TRBV7-9 and TRBJ1-3; D unresolved. V was shortened by 2 bases and J by 8 bases, with 4 bases between the two germline ends. CDR1 is SEHNR, CDR2 FQNEAQ, per germline (reference sequence). The CDR3 is 11 amino acids. CDR3: CASSLRDTIYF. In DNA, the CDR3 is TGTGCCAGCAGCTTAAGAGACACCATATATTTT.

This chain links TRBV19 with TRBJ2-3; 7 nucleotides line up with TRBD2. From germline, CDR1 is LNHDA and CDR2 SQIVND (reference sequence). Unmatched junction bases numbered 6, after V lost 5 bases and J lost 1 base. The CDR3 loop spans 15 amino acids. The CDR3 DNA follows: TGTGCCAGTAGTGCGGTAGCGGGCCGCACAGATACGCAGTATTTT. Translated, it gives CASSAVAGRTDTQYF.